The clone carrying this TCR beta chain occurred once. What it binds is not known. The record originates from a study of shared clonotypes between healthy human individuals. The wider study: Per-donor plates numbered three CD4 naive, three CD4 memory, two CD8 naive and one CD8 memory. General study points: Despite large depth, sorted-subset datasets appeared incompletely sequenced.

Some clones are missing from TCRdb's copy, which holds only in-frame ones; the method was immunoSEQ multiplex PCR. The table records 1 million to 1.2 million clones, about 80% of them present only once. The sequence was obtained from a man between 18 and 35 years old in good health. Some clones in this sample may be carry-over from other donors' samples. The sample taken for sequencing was memory CD4+ T cells from PBMCs. Specified subset: CD45RA-negative fraction.

The CDR3 DNA is TGTGCCAGCAGTTCTATGTCCACAGAGCAGTACTTC. Translating gives CASSSMSTEQYF. This chain links TRBV28 with TRBJ2-7; the D is unclear. Trimming took 4 bases from V and 7 from J, leaving 11 bases between them. CDR3 length equals 12 residues. Germline CDR1 reads MDHEN; CDR2 reads SYDVKM.